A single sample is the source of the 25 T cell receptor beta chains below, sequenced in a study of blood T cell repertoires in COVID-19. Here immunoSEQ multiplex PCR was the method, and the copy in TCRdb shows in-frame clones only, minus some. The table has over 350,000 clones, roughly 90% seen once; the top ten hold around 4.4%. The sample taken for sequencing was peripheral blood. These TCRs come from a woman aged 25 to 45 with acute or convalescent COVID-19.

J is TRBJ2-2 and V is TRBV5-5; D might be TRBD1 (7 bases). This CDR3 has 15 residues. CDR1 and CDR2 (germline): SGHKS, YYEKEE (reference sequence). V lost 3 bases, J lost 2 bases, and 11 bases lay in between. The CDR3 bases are TGTGCCAGCAGCTCCAGGGGGGACAACACCGGGGAGCTGTTTTTT. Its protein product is CASSSRGDNTGELFF. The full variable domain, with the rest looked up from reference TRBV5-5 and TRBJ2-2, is DAGVTQSPTHLIKTRGQQVTLRCSPISGHKSVSWYQQVLGQGPQFIFQYYEKEERGRGNFPDRFSARQFPNYSSELNVNALLLGDSALYLCASSSRGDNTGELFFGEGSRLTVL.

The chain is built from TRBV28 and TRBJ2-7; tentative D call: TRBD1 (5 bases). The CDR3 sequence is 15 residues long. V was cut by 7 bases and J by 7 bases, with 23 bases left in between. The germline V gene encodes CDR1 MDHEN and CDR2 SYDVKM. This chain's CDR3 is CASKFGADGISEQYF. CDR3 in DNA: TGTGCCAGCAAGTTTGGGGCGGATGGGATATCGGAGCAGTACTTC.

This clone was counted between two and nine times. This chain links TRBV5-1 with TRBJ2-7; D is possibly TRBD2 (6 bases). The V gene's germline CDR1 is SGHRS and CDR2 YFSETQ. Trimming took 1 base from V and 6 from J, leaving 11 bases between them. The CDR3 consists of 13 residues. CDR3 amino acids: CASSLRQEGEQYF. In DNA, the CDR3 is TGCGCCAGCAGCTTGCGGCAGGAGGGCGAGCAGTACTTC.

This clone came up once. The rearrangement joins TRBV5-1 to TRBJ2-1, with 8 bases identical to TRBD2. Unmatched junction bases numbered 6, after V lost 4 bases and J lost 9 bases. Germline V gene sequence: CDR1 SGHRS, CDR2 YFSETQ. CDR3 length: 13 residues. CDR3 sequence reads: CASSTRTSPEQFF. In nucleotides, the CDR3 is TGCGCCAGCAGCACCCGGACTAGCCCTGAGCAGTTCTTC.

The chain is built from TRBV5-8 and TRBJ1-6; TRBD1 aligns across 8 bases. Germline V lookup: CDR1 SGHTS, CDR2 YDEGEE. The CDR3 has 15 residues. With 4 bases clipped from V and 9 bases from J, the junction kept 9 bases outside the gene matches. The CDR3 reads CASSTGQGMSSPLHF. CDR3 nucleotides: TGTGCCAGCAGCACAGGACAGGGTATGAGTTCACCCCTCCACTTT.

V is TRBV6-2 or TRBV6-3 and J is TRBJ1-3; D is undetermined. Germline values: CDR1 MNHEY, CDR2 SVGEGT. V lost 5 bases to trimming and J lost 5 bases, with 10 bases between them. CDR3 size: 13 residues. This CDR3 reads CASSLRGRNTIYF. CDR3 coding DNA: TGTGCCAGCAGTCTCCGAGGTCGAAACACCATATATTTT.

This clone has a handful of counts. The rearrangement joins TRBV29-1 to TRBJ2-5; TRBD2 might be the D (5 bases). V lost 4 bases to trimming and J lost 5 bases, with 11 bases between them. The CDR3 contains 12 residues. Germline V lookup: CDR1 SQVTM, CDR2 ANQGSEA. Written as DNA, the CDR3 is TGCAGCGTTGTGGGAGATACTGAGACCCAGTACTTC. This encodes CSVVGDTETQYF.

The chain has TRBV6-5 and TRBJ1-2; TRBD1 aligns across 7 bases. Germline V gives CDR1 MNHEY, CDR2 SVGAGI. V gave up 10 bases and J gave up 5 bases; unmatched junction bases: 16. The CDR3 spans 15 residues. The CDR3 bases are TGTGCCACCGTCTCGAACAGGGGTTCTCTTTATGGCTACACCTTC. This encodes CATVSNRGSLYGYTF.

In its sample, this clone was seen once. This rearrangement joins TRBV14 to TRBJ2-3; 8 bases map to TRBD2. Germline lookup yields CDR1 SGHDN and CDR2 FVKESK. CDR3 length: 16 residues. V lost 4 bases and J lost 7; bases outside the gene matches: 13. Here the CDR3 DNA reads TGTGCCAGCAGCCCAAGCCGGACTAGCATTTCCCATACGCAGTATTTT. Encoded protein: CASSPSRTSISHTQYF. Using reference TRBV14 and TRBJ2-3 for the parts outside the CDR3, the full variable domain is EAGVTQFPSHSVIEKGQTVTLRCDPISGHDNLYWYRRVMGKEIKFLLHFVKESKQDESGMPNNRFLAERTGGTYSTLKVQPAELEDSGVYFCASSPSRTSISHTQYFGPGTRLTVL.

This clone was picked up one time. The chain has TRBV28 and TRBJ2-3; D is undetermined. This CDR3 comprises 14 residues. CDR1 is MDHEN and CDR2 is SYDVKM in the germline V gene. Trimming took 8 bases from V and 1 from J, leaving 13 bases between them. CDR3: CASLQQFGTDTQYF. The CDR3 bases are TGTGCCAGCTTACAGCAGTTTGGCACAGATACGCAGTATTTT.

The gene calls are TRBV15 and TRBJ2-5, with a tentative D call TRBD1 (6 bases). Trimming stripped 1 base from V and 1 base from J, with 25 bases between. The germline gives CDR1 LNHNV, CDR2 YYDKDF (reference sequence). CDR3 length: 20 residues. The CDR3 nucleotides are TGTGCCACCAGCAGAGGGTTTGCAGGGGCTTTTGGTGGTAGCCAAGAGACCCAGTACTTC. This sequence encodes CATSRGFAGAFGGSQETQYF.

CDR3 sequence: CASSYSHDSTDTQYF. DNA for the CDR3: TGTGCCAGCAGTTACTCGCATGACTCCACAGATACGCAGTATTTT. This chain links TRBV6-5 with TRBJ2-3; no clear D gene. The CDR3 is made up of 15 amino acids. Per the germline V gene, CDR1 is MNHEY and CDR2 is SVGAGI. Trimming shortened V by 0 bases and J by 2 bases, and 9 bases separated the two germline ends.

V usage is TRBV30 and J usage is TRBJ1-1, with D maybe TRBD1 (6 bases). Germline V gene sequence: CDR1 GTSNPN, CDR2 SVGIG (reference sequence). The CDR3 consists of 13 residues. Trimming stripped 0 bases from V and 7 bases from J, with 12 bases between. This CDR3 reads CAWSVLVDSEAFF. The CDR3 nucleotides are TGTGCCTGGAGTGTTCTAGTGGACAGTGAAGCTTTCTTT. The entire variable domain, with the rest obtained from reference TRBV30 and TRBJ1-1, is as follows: SQTIHQWPATLVQPVGSPLSLECTVEGTSNPNLYWYRQAAGRGLQLLFYSVGIGQISSEVPQNLSASRPQDRQFILSSKKLLLSDSGFYLCAWSVLVDSEAFFGQGTRLTVV.

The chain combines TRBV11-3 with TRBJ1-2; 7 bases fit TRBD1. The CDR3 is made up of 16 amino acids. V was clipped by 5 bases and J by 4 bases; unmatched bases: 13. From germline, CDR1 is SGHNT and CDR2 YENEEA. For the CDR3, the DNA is TGTGCCAGCAGCCCGGGGACAGTTGTTCGGAGCTATGGCTACACCTTC. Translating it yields CASSPGTVVRSYGYTF.

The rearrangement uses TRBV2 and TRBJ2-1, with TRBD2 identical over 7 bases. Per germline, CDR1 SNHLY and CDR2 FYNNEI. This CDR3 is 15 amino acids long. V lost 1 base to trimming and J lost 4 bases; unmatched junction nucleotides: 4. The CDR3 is CASSEGDYPYNEQFF. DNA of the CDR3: TGTGCCAGCAGTGAAGGGGACTACCCTTACAATGAGCAGTTCTTC.

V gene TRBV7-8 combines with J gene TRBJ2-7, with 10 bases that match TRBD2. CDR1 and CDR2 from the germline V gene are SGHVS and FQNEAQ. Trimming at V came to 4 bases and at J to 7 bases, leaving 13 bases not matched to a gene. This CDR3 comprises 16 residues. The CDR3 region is CASSSPKRGGPGEQYF. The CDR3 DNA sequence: TGTGCCAGCAGCTCCCCCAAGCGGGGGGGCCCGGGGGAGCAGTACTTC.

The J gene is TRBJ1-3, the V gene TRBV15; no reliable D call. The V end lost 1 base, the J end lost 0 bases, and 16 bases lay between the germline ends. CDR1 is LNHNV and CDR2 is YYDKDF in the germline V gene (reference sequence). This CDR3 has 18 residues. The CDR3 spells CATSRVFALGSSGNTIYF. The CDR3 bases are TGTGCCACCAGCAGAGTGTTTGCATTAGGGAGCTCTGGAAACACCATATATTTT.

CDR3 DNA: TGTGCCAGCAGCCAATTCGAAGGGGACACCATATATTTT. Amino acid sequence: CASSQFEGDTIYF. J is TRBJ1-3 and V is TRBV14, with a weak D call TRBD1 (5 bases). Deletions cut 2 bases from V and 8 bases from J, with 10 bases between. CDR3 length equals 13 residues. Germline assignment: CDR1 SGHDN and CDR2 FVKESK.

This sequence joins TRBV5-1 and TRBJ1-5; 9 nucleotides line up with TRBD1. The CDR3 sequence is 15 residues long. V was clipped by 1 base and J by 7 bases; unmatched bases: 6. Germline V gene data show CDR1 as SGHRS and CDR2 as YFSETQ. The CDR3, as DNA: TGCGCCAGCAGCTTGACGACAGGGGGTATACAGCCCCAGCATTTT. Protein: CASSLTTGGIQPQHF.

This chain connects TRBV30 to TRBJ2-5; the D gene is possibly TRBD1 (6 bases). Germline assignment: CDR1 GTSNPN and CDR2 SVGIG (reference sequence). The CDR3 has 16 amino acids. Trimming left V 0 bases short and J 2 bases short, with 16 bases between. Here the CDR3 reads CAWSVGADPTQETQYF. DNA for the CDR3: TGTGCCTGGAGTGTGGGGGCGGATCCAACTCAAGAGACCCAGTACTTC. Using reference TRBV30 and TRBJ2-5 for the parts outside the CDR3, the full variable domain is SQTIHQWPATLVQPVGSPLSLECTVEGTSNPNLYWYRQAAGRGLQLLFYSVGIGQISSEVPQNLSASRPQDRQFILSSKKLLLSDSGFYLCAWSVGADPTQETQYFGPGTRLLVL.

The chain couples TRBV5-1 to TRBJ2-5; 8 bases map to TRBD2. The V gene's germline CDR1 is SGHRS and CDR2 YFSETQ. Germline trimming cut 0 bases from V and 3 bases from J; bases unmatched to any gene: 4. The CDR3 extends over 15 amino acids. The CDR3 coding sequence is TGCGCCAGCAGCTTGGCGGGGGGGTCGAAAGAGACCCAGTACTTC. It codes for CASSLAGGSKETQYF.

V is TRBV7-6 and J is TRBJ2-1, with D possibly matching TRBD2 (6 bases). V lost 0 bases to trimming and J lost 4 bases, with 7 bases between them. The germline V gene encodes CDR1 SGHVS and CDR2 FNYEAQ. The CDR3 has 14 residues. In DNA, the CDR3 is TGTGCCAGCAGCTTAGCGGGGGGTTACAATGAGCAGTTCTTC. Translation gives CASSLAGGYNEQFF.

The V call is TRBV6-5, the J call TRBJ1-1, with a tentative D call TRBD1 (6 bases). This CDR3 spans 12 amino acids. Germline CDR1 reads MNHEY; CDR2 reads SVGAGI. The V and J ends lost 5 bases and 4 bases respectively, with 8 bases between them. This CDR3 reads CASSPQGTEAFF. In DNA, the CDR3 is TGTGCCAGCAGTCCACAGGGCACTGAAGCTTTCTTT.

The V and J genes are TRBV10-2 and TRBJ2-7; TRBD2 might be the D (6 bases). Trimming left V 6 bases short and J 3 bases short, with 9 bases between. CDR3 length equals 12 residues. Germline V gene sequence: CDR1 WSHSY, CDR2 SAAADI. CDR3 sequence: CASRGLNYEQYF. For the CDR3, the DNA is TGCGCCAGCAGGGGACTTAACTACGAGCAGTACTTC.

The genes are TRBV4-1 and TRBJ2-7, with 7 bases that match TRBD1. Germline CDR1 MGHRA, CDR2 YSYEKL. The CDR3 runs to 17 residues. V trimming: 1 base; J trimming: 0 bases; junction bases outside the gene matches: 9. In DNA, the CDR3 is TGCGCCAGCAGCCAAGTTGAAGACAGGGCGAGCTCCTACGAGCAGTACTTC. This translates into CASSQVEDRASSYEQYF.